Below, 18 T cell receptor beta chains from the same sample are listed, as sequenced in a study of shared clonotypes between healthy human individuals (dated by TCRdb to between 2020 and 2021). The receptor library was made with the immunoSEQ multiplex PCR assay. Drawn from immuneACCESS, this table holds only the in-frame rearrangements with V and J called that TCRdb kept. Clones are partly lost; checked studies trace under half to an unresolved V gene and leave the rest unexplained. The sample profile shows around 560,000 clones; about 95% of them were found once. Around 0.12% of the sample rests with the top ten. For the CD8 naive samples, CD45RO-negative cells were positively selected for CCR7, yielding a CD45RA+CCR7+ population from which TemRA cells were excluded. Sequencing was carried out using naive CD8+ T cells sorted from blood. The cell subset or site tag for this specimen amounts to: CD45RA+CCR7+. Every receptor here comes from a woman aged 30 to 39 in good health.

The J gene is TRBJ1-5, the V gene TRBV27; D unclear. From germline, CDR1 is MNHEY and CDR2 SMNVEV (reference sequence). Deletions cut 8 bases from V and 4 bases from J, with 6 bases between. This CDR3 has 11 residues. The CDR3, as DNA: TGTGCCAGCGGGTTAAATCAGCCCCAGCATTTT. Translating it yields CASGLNQPQHF.

The J gene is TRBJ1-2, the V gene TRBV5-1, with 7 bases fitting TRBD1. V gave up 2 bases and J gave up 5 bases; unmatched junction bases: 3. The CDR3 has 13 amino acids. Looked up from germline, CDR1 is SGHRS and CDR2 is YFSETQ. CDR3 amino acids: CASSFRDRYGYTF. For the CDR3, the DNA is TGCGCCAGCAGCTTCCGGGACAGATATGGCTACACCTTC.

This chain joins TRBV4-1 and TRBJ1-5, with D hard to call. In germline, CDR1 is MGHRA, CDR2 YSYEKL. Trimming removed 1 base at V and 9 bases at J, with 16 bases between. The CDR3 contains 15 residues. The CDR3 sequence is CASSQVDGLGSPQHF. CDR3 DNA sequence: TGCGCCAGCAGCCAAGTTGACGGGCTGGGTTCGCCCCAGCATTTT.

In its sample, this clone was seen once. The CDR3 DNA sequence: TGTGCCAGCAGCTTGGCAGGGATCGAGCAGTACTTC. Translating gives CASSLAGIEQYF. The chain links TRBV5-6 to TRBJ2-7; TRBD1 is a possible D gene (5 bases). V lost 0 bases and J lost 6, with 7 bases in between. Germline CDR1 SGHDT, CDR2 YYEEEE. The CDR3 extends over 12 amino acids.

CDR3 coding DNA: TGTGCCAGCAGCCAATTTAAGGCCCTAATCGACGAGCAGTACTTC. Residues: CASSQFKALIDEQYF. This chain uses TRBV14 with TRBJ2-7; D call uncertain. The V end lost 2 bases, the J end lost 5 bases, and 16 bases lay between the germline ends. Germline V gene data show CDR1 as SGHDN and CDR2 as FVKESK. This CDR3 is 15 amino acids long.

The chain links TRBV7-6 to TRBJ2-7, with D tentatively TRBD2 (7 bases). The CDR3 spans 18 residues. The V gene lost 0 bases and the J gene lost 0 bases, with 18 bases spanning the gap. The germline V gene encodes CDR1 SGHVS and CDR2 FNYEAQ. The CDR3 loop reads CASSLAPRQRDISYEQYF. The CDR3 DNA is TGTGCCAGCAGCTTAGCCCCGCGGCAGCGGGACATCTCCTACGAGCAGTACTTC.

The J gene is TRBJ2-7, the V gene TRBV25-1; 9 positions agree with TRBD1. The V gene end was trimmed by 4 bases and the J gene end by 3 bases; junction bases not matched to a gene: 7. The germline gives CDR1 MGHDK, CDR2 SYGVNS. This CDR3 region has 15 residues. CDR3 sequence: CASSARTGVNYEQYF. The DNA of the CDR3 is TGTGCCAGCAGTGCCAGGACAGGGGTGAACTACGAGCAGTACTTC.

The chain combines TRBV27 with TRBJ2-3; TRBD1 matches at 7 bases. Germline CDR1 reads MNHEY; CDR2 reads SMNVEV (reference sequence). J was trimmed by 5 bases and V by 6 bases; bases with no gene match: 8. The CDR3 has 14 amino acids. The DNA of the CDR3 is TGTGCCAGCAGGTTTACAGGGGCGGGAGATACGCAGTATTTT. Its protein product is CASRFTGAGDTQYF.

This clone is a singleton in its sample. The V gene is TRBV6-1, the J gene TRBJ1-5; D remains unclear. CDR3 length: 16 amino acids. CDR1 is MNHNS, CDR2 SASEGT, per germline. Trimming pared 3 bases from V and 0 bases from J, leaving 12 bases between. DNA of the CDR3: TGTGCCAGCAGTGATAGAGGTAGTTATAGCAATCAGCCCCAGCATTTT. It yields the protein CASSDRGSYSNQPQHF.

V usage is TRBV28 and J usage is TRBJ2-5, with D maybe TRBD2 (7 bases). This CDR3 has 15 amino acids. V gave up 7 bases and J gave up 2 bases, with 17 bases separating them. Germline V gene lookup returns CDR1 MDHEN and CDR2 SYDVKM. CDR3 sequence (DNA): TGTGCCAGCAAATATAGGGGGGGCGGACAAGAGACCCAGTACTTC. It codes for CASKYRGGGQETQYF.

The chain links TRBV28 to TRBJ1-1; no clear D. Germline-derived CDR1 and CDR2 are MDHEN and SYDVKM. V was shortened by 3 bases and J by 6 bases, with 11 bases between the two germline ends. The CDR3 is 13 residues long. The CDR3 region is CASSLYEWAEAFF. The CDR3 nucleotides read TGTGCCAGCAGTTTGTACGAGTGGGCTGAAGCTTTCTTT. The whole variable domain, remainder taken from reference TRBV28 and TRBJ1-1, is DVKVTQSSRYLVKRTGEKVFLECVQDMDHENMFWYRQDPGLGLRLIYFSYDVKMKEKGDIPEGYSVSREKKERFSLILESASTNQTSMYLCASSLYEWAEAFFGQGTRLTVV.

The J gene is TRBJ2-1, the V gene TRBV7-9; D may be TRBD2 (6 bases). This CDR3 is built from 12 residues. The germline V and J ends were trimmed by 5 bases and 12 bases, with 14 bases remaining between them. Germline V gives CDR1 SEHNR, CDR2 FQNEAQ (reference sequence). CDR3 coding DNA: TGTGCCAGCAGCCTTAGTCAGGAGGGGCAGTTCTTC. Its translation: CASSLSQEGQFF.

The chain is built from TRBV27 and TRBJ1-5; D gene ambiguous. Between the trimmed V and J ends, which lost 2 bases and 5 bases, there was a span of 7 bases. This CDR3 spans 13 amino acids. Germline CDR1 MNHEY, CDR2 SMNVEV (reference sequence). The CDR3: CASSLAPHQPQHF. In nucleotides, the CDR3 is TGTGCCAGCAGTTTAGCCCCCCATCAGCCCCAGCATTTT.

The CDR3 here is CASSSGTSFSDEQFF. CDR3 coding DNA: TGTGCCAGCAGTTCCGGGACTAGCTTTTCGGATGAGCAGTTCTTC. This chain uses TRBV14 with TRBJ2-1, with 9 bases aligning to TRBD2. There are 15 residues in the CDR3. J lost 8 bases, V lost 6 bases, and 11 bases had no gene match. From germline, CDR1 is SGHDN and CDR2 FVKESK. The full variable domain, completed using reference TRBV14 and TRBJ2-1, is EAGVTQFPSHSVIEKGQTVTLRCDPISGHDNLYWYRRVMGKEIKFLLHFVKESKQDESGMPNNRFLAERTGGTYSTLKVQPAELEDSGVYFCASSSGTSFSDEQFFGPGTRLTVL.

The V gene is TRBV27, the J gene TRBJ1-2; perhaps TRBD1 as D (6 bases). This CDR3 spans 15 amino acids. CDR1 and CDR2 (germline): MNHEY, SMNVEV (reference sequence). Between the trimmed V and J ends, which lost 0 bases and 7 bases, there was a span of 15 bases. The CDR3 region is CASSLSAGGRGGYTF. The CDR3 coding sequence is TGTGCCAGCAGTTTATCAGCTGGGGGCAGGGGTGGCTACACCTTC.

The chain has TRBV28 and TRBJ2-2, with D unclear. V lost 0 bases, J lost 6 bases, and 2 bases lay in between. Per the germline V gene, CDR1 is MDHEN and CDR2 is SYDVKM. This CDR3 spans 12 amino acids. The CDR3 nucleotides are TGTGCCAGCAGTTTATGGTCCGGGGAGCTGTTTTTT. The encoded protein is CASSLWSGELFF.

This sequence joins TRBV10-3 and TRBJ2-7, with 8 nucleotides matching TRBD2. CDR3 length equals 16 residues. Germline CDR1 is ENHRY and CDR2 is SYGVKD. The trim removed 4 bases at V and 7 bases at J, leaving 15 bases unmatched. Written as DNA, the CDR3 is TGTGCCATCAGTGGCCAGCCGGGACTAGGCTCCGGGGAGCAGTACTTC. This sequence encodes CAISGQPGLGSGEQYF.

This sequence joins TRBV27 and TRBJ1-5; D unresolved. Trimming pared 5 bases from V and 5 bases from J, leaving 10 bases between. The germline CDR1 and CDR2 sequences are MNHEY and SMNVEV (reference sequence). The CDR3 sequence is 13 residues long. CDR3 in DNA: TGTGCCAGCAGTCCCACCCCGTATCAGCCCCAGCATTTT. Protein product: CASSPTPYQPQHF.